A single sample gave rise to the 12 T cell receptor beta chains below, sequenced in a study of shared clonotypes between healthy human individuals. Using immunoSEQ multiplex PCR, the repertoire was profiled, and TCRdb retains in-frame clones only, with some absent. The sample lists under 1,100,000 clones, around 75% occurring once. Specimen: memory CD4+ T cells sorted from blood. Subset noted: CD45RA-negative fraction. The receptor source for this set is a man in his late teens or twenties in good health.

V and J are TRBV5-1 and TRBJ2-1, with 12 bases that match TRBD2. The V and J ends lost 0 bases and 7 bases, in that order; junction bases with no gene match: 2. This CDR3 is built from 15 residues. Germline CDR1 and CDR2: SGHRS and YFSETQ. This CDR3 is CASSLDTSGRNEQFF. CDR3 DNA: TGCGCCAGCAGCTTGGATACTAGCGGGAGGAATGAGCAGTTCTTC.

J is TRBJ1-6 and V is TRBV27; 8 bases align to TRBD1. From germline, CDR1 is MNHEY and CDR2 SMNVEV (reference sequence). CDR3 length: 15 residues. The V segment lost 6 bases and the J segment 4 bases; nucleotides outside the gene matches: 5. The CDR3 protein is CASRRQGNYNSPLHF. The CDR3 DNA follows: TGTGCCAGCAGGAGACAGGGGAATTATAATTCACCCCTCCACTTT.

The J gene is TRBJ1-5, the V gene TRBV10-3, with D perhaps TRBD1 (5 bases). CDR1 is ENHRY, CDR2 SYGVKD, per germline. The V and J ends lost 0 bases and 0 bases respectively, with 12 bases between them. This CDR3 is 17 amino acids long. The CDR3 sequence is CAISESDRFYSNQPQHF. CDR3 sequence (DNA): TGTGCCATCAGTGAGTCCGACAGATTTTATAGCAATCAGCCCCAGCATTTT.

This clone was counted many times. This sequence joins TRBV5-1 and TRBJ2-7; 9 nucleotides align to TRBD1. V lost 1 base and J lost 3; bases outside the gene matches: 8. The germline gives CDR1 SGHRS, CDR2 YFSETQ. The length of the CDR3 is 16 residues. CDR3 nucleotide sequence: TGCGCCAGCAGCTTGTGGGGCAGGACAGGGGACTACGAGCAGTACTTC. It encodes CASSLWGRTGDYEQYF. The full variable domain, rest sourced from reference TRBV5-1 and TRBJ2-7, is KAGVTQTPRYLIKTRGQQVTLSCSPISGHRSVSWYQQTPGQGLQFLFEYFSETQRNKGNFPGRFSGRQFSNSRSEMNVSTLELGDSALYLCASSLWGRTGDYEQYFGPGTRLTVT.

The V call is TRBV9, the J call TRBJ2-2, with TRBD2 identical over 9 bases. The CDR3 totals 17 residues. Trimming at V came to 1 base and at J to 4 bases, leaving 8 bases not matched to a gene. Germline values: CDR1 SGDLS, CDR2 YYNGEE. The CDR3 nucleotides are TGTGCCAGCAGCGTACTTGCGGGAGGGCCGATCACCGGGGAGCTGTTTTTT. This translates into CASSVLAGGPITGELFF. Full variable domain (remainder filled in from reference TRBV9 and TRBJ2-2): DSGVTQTPKHLITATGQRVTLRCSPRSGDLSVYWYQQSLDQGLQFLIQYYNGEERAKGNILERFSAQQFPDLHSELNLSSLELGDSALYFCASSVLAGGPITGELFFGEGSRLTVL.

Concerning this clone: Other DNA sequences from this sample encode an identical CDR3 as well. The chain is built from TRBV2 and TRBJ2-7, with unresolved D. CDR3 length: 11 residues. V dropped 5 bases and J dropped 3 bases, with 5 bases sitting between them. Germline V gene data show CDR1 as SNHLY and CDR2 as FYNNEI. CDR3 in amino acids: CASSNVYEQYF. Written as DNA, the CDR3 is TGTGCCAGCAGTAACGTCTACGAGCAGTACTTC.

The chain has TRBV28 and TRBJ1-1, with D perhaps matching TRBD1 (6 bases). This CDR3 is 15 amino acids long. Germline values: CDR1 MDHEN, CDR2 SYDVKM. V was cut by 2 bases and J by 1 base, with 11 bases left in between. The CDR3 DNA is TGTGCCAGCAGTTTACCGGCCAGGGGGAACACTGAAGCTTTCTTT. It codes for CASSLPARGNTEAFF.

The chain is built from TRBV25-1 and TRBJ2-4; D remains unclear. V shed 10 bases and J shed 5 bases, with 9 bases lying between them. The CDR3 has 11 amino acids. CDR1 is MGHDK and CDR2 is SYGVNS in the germline V gene. CDR3 sequence: CATGWENIQYF. CDR3 DNA: TGTGCCACCGGGTGGGAAAACATTCAGTACTTC.

This clone was recorded at least ten times. J is TRBJ2-3 and V is TRBV27; D is ambiguous. The CDR3 has 17 amino acids. V lost 3 bases, J lost 4 bases, and 20 bases lay in between. The germline V gene encodes CDR1 MNHEY and CDR2 SMNVEV (reference sequence). The CDR3 nucleotides are TGTGCCAGCAGTTTCCGCACCCCAGTGTCGGTCCCAGATACGCAGTATTTT. Protein product: CASSFRTPVSVPDTQYF.

This chain connects TRBV19 to TRBJ2-7, with D perhaps being TRBD1 or TRBD2 (6 bases each). CDR1 and CDR2 (germline): LNHDA, SQIVND (reference sequence). This CDR3 comprises 13 residues. V was pared by 5 bases and J by 7 bases, with 15 bases between. The CDR3: CASSSLGGGEQYF. The CDR3 region has the DNA TGTGCCAGTAGTTCTCTAGGGGGAGGAGAGCAGTACTTC. Full variable domain (remainder filled in from reference TRBV19 and TRBJ2-7): DGGITQSPKYLFRKEGQNVTLSCEQNLNHDAMYWYRQDPGQGLRLIYYSQIVNDFQKGDIAEGYSVSREKKESFPLTVTSAQKNPTAFYLCASSSLGGGEQYFGPGTRLTVT.

V usage is TRBV19 and J usage is TRBJ2-6; the match to TRBD1 covers 8 bases. Germline trimming cut 7 bases from V and 0 bases from J; bases unmatched to any gene: 11. The CDR3 runs to 18 residues. Germline V CDR1 and CDR2: LNHDA, SQIVND (reference sequence). The CDR3 reads CASTRPGTGGSGANVLTF. In DNA form, the CDR3 reads TGTGCCAGTACCCGTCCCGGGACAGGAGGCTCTGGGGCCAACGTCCTGACTTTC.

The rearrangement links TRBV27 to TRBJ1-1, with D possibly TRBD1 on 5 matching bases. V was pared by 6 bases and J by 1 base, with 15 bases between. The CDR3 covers 15 residues. Germline assignment: CDR1 MNHEY and CDR2 SMNVEV (reference sequence). The CDR3 spells CASRRTGTANTEAFF. The CDR3, as DNA: TGTGCCAGCAGAAGAACCGGGACGGCGAACACTGAAGCTTTCTTT.